This T cell receptor (beta chain) was identified in a study of shared clonotypes between healthy human individuals (TCRdb year 2020). About the full investigation: A couple of women and three men aged 18 to 49 years were included in the cohort. To estimate repertoire size and how much clonotypes are shared between individuals, the study performed deep sequencing of blood TCR repertoires from roughly five healthy adults. Between about 0.85 and 9.5 billion PBMCs per donor were obtained by leukapheresis. Different laboratories and diverse techniques were used to prepare libraries and sequence TCR repertoires, to increase sequencing depth and limit assay-specific biases.

This clone was observed a few times. No antigen is known for it. No clone much larger than this one lies a single base away; base qualities are absent. Counted from cysteine to phenylalanine, this CDR3 has 14 amino acids. Left in the record is the CDR3 DNA by itself, 42 bases read in frame from the first base. The germline V gene yields SGHAT for CDR1 and FQNNGV for CDR2. The germline ends are 11 bases apart after V is trimmed by 0 bases and J by 5 bases. The donors were healthy, HIV-negative adults with no recently reported acute infections or vaccinations. Only Caucasian adults living in Nashville, Tennessee, USA were represented among the donors. For unsorted samples, some 90 million PBMCs were counted and genomic DNA was extracted with the QIAamp DNA Blood Mini kit. After blood collection by leukapheresis, PBMCs were isolated using Ficoll-Histopaque density gradient centrifugation and then cryopreserved in the vapor phase of liquid nitrogen.

The paper's findings and limits, for the study overall: Only blood was sampled, and tissue TCR repertoires likely differ from those in blood. Because the study included only a small number of donors, the genetic and exposure-history diversity represented was limited. Pairwise subsampling led to the expectation that sequencing depth would affect the degree of clonotype sharing among donors.

Using the deep immunoSEQ assay, TCR CDR3 regions were amplified from genomic DNA by multiplex PCR. Genomic DNA extracted from each cell subset was distributed evenly over all wells of several immunoSEQ 96-well plates, and each plate served as one replicate. For unsorted PBMC, around 310 ng of genomic DNA, equivalent to 30,000 to 35,000 T cell genomes, went into each replicate PCR. Genomic DNA from unsorted PBMC was sequenced over ten immunoSEQ deep assay plates. Purified libraries were measured with a Qubit 3.0 fluorometer, size-checked on a Bioanalyzer 2100, and measured again with the KAPA Library Quantification kit. Every immunoSEQ 96-well plate was sequenced on a separate single-read 150-cycle Illumina NextSeq 550 flow cell. The authors processed their data as follows. Because only junctional sequences without quality scores were contained in the immunoSEQ output, filtering matching that applied to full-length reads could not be performed. To assign V/J genes and CDR3, sequences were annotated using PyIR, a Python wrapper for IgBLAST v1.9, with IMGT germline references. Reads with weak V/J assignments (E-value above 1e-6), missing CDR3, stop codons, out-of-frame junctions, or ambiguous translated residues were removed. A V3J clonotype was defined by an identical inferred V gene, J gene, and CDR3 amino acid sequence. Percentage overlap between repertoires was calculated by dividing the number of shared unique clonotypes by the size of the smaller repertoire. Three approaches were used to assess repertoire richness: RTK rarefaction, the Chao1 estimator, and Recon v2.1 estimates of unobserved clonotypes. The table was pulled from immuneACCESS by TCRdb, which kept in-frame rearrangements only. Such tables lose some clones; where checked, under half of the loss comes from unresolved V genes, and the rest has no known cause. D and trimming come from the DNA, and the V and J calls and clone size come from that table. The sample table shows 450,000 to 500,000 clones, and approximately 79% are seen once. Of the sample, 9.5% to 15% falls within the top ten clones.

The sequencing input was PBMCs. The TCR was taken from a woman in her thirties or forties in good health. Some clones in this sample may be carry-over from other donors' samples. This sequence uses TRBV11-2 and TRBJ2-7; there is no confident call for the D gene. The nucleotide sequence is given as TGTGCCAGCAGCTTAGACCCCCAGGTCCACGAGCAGTACTTC. Its translation is CASSLDPQVHEQYF.